This is a list of T cell receptor beta chains from one sample in a study of cytomegalovirus exposure and HLA in healthy donors. The data were produced by immunoSEQ multiplex PCR, yet TCRdb's version contains in-frame clones alone and is incomplete. The sample holds approximately 110,000 clones. Sequenced: PBMCs. The receptors were gathered from a man younger than 40 in good health and CMV-seronegative. Each CDR3 is given with its conserved first and last residue. A D gene is named only where the DNA matches it firmly.

>TRBV30|.|TRBJ2-3
CASQGKGTDTQYF
TGTGCCTCACAGGGAAAGGGGACAGATACGCAGTATTTT
>TRBV23-1|TRBD1|TRBJ2-7
CASSQTLRQGVNEQYF
TGCGCCAGCAGTCAAACCCTAAGACAGGGTGTAAACGAGCAGTACTTC
>TRBV5-5|.|TRBJ2-5
CASSLATDSFQETQYF
TGTGCCAGCAGCTTGGCCACGGACAGCTTCCAAGAGACCCAGTACTTC
>TRBV15|TRBD2|TRBJ2-7
CATSRDRISGGAYEQYF
TGTGCCACCAGCAGAGATCGGATTAGCGGGGGAGCCTACGAGCAGTACTTC
>TRBV18|TRBD2|TRBJ2-1
CASSQASSGGFDEQFF
TGTGCCAGCTCCCAGGCCTCTAGCGGGGGGTTCGATGAGCAGTTCTTC
>TRBV18|TRBD1|TRBJ2-7
CASSPGQGDYEQYF
TGTGCCAGCTCACCAGGCCAGGGGGACTACGAGCAGTACTTC
>TRBV2|.|TRBJ2-2
CAGGAGRKTGELFF
TGTGCAGGGGGAGCAGGGCGAAAAACCGGGGAGCTGTTTTTT
>TRBV18|.|TRBJ2-1
CASSRSIPKRASYNEQFF
TGTGCCAGCTCACGATCCATCCCCAAGCGGGCGTCCTACAATGAGCAGTTCTTC
>TRBV7-6|TRBD1|TRBJ2-7
CASSLEGSGGREQYF
TGTGCCAGCAGCTTAGAGGGGTCAGGGGGACGCGAGCAGTACTTC
>TRBV19|TRBD1|TRBJ1-1
CASSMGTGVLTEAFF
TGTGCCAGTAGTATGGGGACAGGGGTACTCACTGAAGCTTTCTTT
>TRBV2|TRBD1|TRBJ2-3
CASSEDRGFYTDTQYF
TGTGCCAGCAGTGAAGACAGGGGATTCTACACAGATACGCAGTATTTT
>TRBV29-1|.|TRBJ2-3
CSATHRTQSPSTDTQYF
TGCAGCGCCACCCACCGGACACAGTCCCCTAGCACAGATACGCAGTATTTT
>TRBV19|.|TRBJ1-1
CASSIFQGRGNTEAFF
TGTGCCAGTAGTATCTTCCAGGGGAGGGGGAACACTGAAGCTTTCTTT
>TRBV11-2|TRBD1|TRBJ1-6
CASSPDRVGSPLHF
TGTGCCAGCAGCCCAGACAGGGTGGGGTCACCCCTCCACTTT
>TRBV18|TRBD1|TRBJ1-6
CASSPTGQGGSPLHF
TGTGCCAGCTCCCCTACGGGACAGGGTGGTTCACCCCTCCACTTT
>TRBV7-6|.|TRBJ2-1
CASSTPAATYNEQFF
TGTGCCAGCAGCACGCCAGCGGCTACTTACAATGAGCAGTTCTTC
>TRBV9|TRBD1|TRBJ1-2
CASSVNRGGGYTF
TGTGCCAGCAGCGTAAACAGGGGAGGTGGCTACACCTTC
>TRBV6-6|TRBD2|TRBJ2-7
CASRTTSGGYEQYF
TGTGCCAGCAGAACGACTAGCGGGGGCTACGAGCAGTACTTC
>TRBV5-4|TRBD1|TRBJ1-2
CASSSDRVYGYTF
TGTGCCAGCAGCTCGGACAGGGTATATGGCTACACCTTC
>TRBV4-2|.|TRBJ2-2
CASSLDTGELFF
TGTGCCAGCAGCCTAGACACCGGGGAGCTGTTTTTT
>TRBV29-1|TRBD1|TRBJ1-1
CSVRGQGMGAEAFF
TGCAGCGTTAGGGGACAGGGTATGGGCGCTGAAGCTTTCTTT
>TRBV28|.|TRBJ2-7
CASSALTESHEQYF
TGTGCCAGCAGCGCCTTAACAGAAAGCCACGAGCAGTACTTC
>TRBV6-5|TRBD1|TRBJ1-2
CASSYWGGQDGYGYTF
TGTGCCAGCAGTTATTGGGGAGGACAGGACGGCTATGGCTACACCTTC
>TRBV5-4|TRBD1|TRBJ1-3
CASSNRDRGHGNTIYF
TGTGCCAGCAGTAATAGGGACAGGGGGCACGGAAACACCATATATTTT
>TRBV5-6|.|TRBJ2-7
CASSRQSYEQYF
TGTGCCAGCAGCAGACAGTCCTACGAGCAGTACTTC
>TRBV30|TRBD2|TRBJ2-1
CAWTLAGVNTYNEQFF
TGTGCCTGGACCCTAGCGGGGGTAAATACCTACAATGAGCAGTTCTTC
>TRBV10-3|TRBD1|TRBJ2-5
CAISESTGQGVQYF
TGTGCCATCAGTGAGTCGACGGGACAGGGAGTCCAGTACTTC
>TRBV2|.|TRBJ1-4
CASSLGHTTNEKLFF
TGTGCCAGCAGTCTGGGACATACAACTAATGAAAAACTGTTTTTT
>TRBV19|.|TRBJ1-3
CASSISAHGPGNTIYF
TGTGCCAGTAGTATTAGTGCGCACGGTCCTGGAAACACCATATATTTT